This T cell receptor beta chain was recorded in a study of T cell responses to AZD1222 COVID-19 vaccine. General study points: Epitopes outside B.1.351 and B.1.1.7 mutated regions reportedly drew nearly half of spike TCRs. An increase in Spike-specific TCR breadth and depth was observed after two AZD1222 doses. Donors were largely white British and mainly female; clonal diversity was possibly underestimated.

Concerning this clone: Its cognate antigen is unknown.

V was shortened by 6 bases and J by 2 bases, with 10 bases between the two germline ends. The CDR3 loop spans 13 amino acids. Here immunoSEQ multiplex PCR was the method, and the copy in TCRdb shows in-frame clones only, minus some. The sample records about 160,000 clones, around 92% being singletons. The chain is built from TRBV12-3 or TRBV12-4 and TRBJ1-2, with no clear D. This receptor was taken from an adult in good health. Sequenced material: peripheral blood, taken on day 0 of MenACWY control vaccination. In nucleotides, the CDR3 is TGTGCCAGCAGCCACCGGCAAAACTATGGCTACACCTTC. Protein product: CASSHRQNYGYTF.